Listed here is a single T cell receptor (beta chain). Its antigen is not known. This sample was included in a study of T-cell reconstitution after alpha-beta-depleted transplantation in children. General observations from the study: About two months after transplant, alpha-beta T cells reportedly came from several hundred expanded graft clones. Most T-cell counts and diversity one year after the transplant came from T cells that were newly produced.

CDR1 is MNHNY, CDR2 SVGAGI, per germline (reference sequence). This CDR3 contains 11 residues. Between the trimmed V and J ends, which lost 6 bases and 4 bases, there was a span of 7 bases. Library preparation (for TCRbeta) was performed with unique molecular identifiers. Via MiXCR, TCRdb re-called the PCR reads, giving one row per CDR3 protein. The data show about 980,000 distinct CDR3 sequences, under 30% seen once. The chain links TRBV6-6 to TRBJ2-7; D unclear. This receptor was taken from a boy under two years old who had a stem cell transplant for SCID, so the T cells may come from the graft donor. This sample comprised PBMCs, mostly from graft donor cells, obtained 360 days after TCRalphabeta/CD19-depleted stem cell transplant. Here the CDR3 reads CASRAKYEQYF. The CDR3 DNA is TGTGCCAGCAGGGCGAAATACGAGCAGTACTTC.